One T cell receptor (beta chain) is described in this entry. Per germline, CDR1 MDHEN and CDR2 SYDVKM. The length of the CDR3 is 12 residues. Trimming removed 2 bases from V and 10 bases from J, with 8 bases in between. This record comes from a study of blood T cell repertoires in COVID-19. As for the study in general: Italy, Spain and the United States were the sources of the convalescent and acute COVID-19 samples. Sources were T cells, B-cell-depleted T cells, or PBMCs; the material itself was cDNA or gDNA.

Authors' analysis steps: Reference gene primer amplification yielded estimated nucleated cell counts. The table came from immunoSEQ multiplex PCR; TCRdb's copy has only in-frame clones and leaves some out. V and J calls and clone size are those listed in that table; D and trimming were worked out from the DNA. Found here are around 340,000 clones, approximately 89% of them singletons; the top ten hold around 3.9%. The sequencing sample was made of peripheral blood. The receptor was isolated from a woman aged 55-70 years with COVID-19, enrolled during active disease. The chain has TRBV28 and TRBJ1-4; D is unresolved. CDR3 sequence: CASSLRDGKLFF. As DNA, the CDR3 is TGTGCCAGCAGTTTACGAGATGGAAAACTGTTTTTT.